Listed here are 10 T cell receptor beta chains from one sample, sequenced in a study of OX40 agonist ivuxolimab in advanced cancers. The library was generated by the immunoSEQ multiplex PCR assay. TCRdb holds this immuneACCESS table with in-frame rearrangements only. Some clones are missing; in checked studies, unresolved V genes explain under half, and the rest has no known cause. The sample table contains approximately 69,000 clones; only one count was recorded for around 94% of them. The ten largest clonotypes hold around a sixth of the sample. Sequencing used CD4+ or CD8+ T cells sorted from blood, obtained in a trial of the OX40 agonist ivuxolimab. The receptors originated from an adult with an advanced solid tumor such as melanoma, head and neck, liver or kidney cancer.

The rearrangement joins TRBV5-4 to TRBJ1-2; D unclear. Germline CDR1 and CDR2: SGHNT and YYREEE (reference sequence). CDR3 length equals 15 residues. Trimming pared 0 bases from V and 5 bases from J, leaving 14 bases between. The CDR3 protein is CASSLGYSLEYGYTF. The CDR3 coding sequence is TGTGCCAGCAGCTTGGGCTACAGCTTAGAGTATGGCTACACCTTC.

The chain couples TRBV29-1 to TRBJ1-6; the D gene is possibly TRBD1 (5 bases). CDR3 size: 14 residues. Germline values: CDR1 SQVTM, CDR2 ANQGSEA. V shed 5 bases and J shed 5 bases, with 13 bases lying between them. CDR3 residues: CSVREQADNSPLHF. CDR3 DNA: TGCAGCGTTAGGGAACAGGCGGATAATTCACCCCTCCACTTT. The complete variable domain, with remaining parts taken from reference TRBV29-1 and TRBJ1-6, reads SAVISQKPSRDICQRGTSLTIQCQVDSQVTMMFWYRQQPGQSLTLIATANQGSEATYESGFVIDKFPISRPNLTFSTLTVSNMSPEDSSIYLCSVREQADNSPLHFGNGTRLTVT.

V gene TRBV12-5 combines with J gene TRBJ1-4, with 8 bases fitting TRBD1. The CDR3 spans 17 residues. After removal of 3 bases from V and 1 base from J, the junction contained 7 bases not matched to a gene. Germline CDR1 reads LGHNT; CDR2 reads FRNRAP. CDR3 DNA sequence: TGTGCTAGTGGTTTCATGACAGGGGTGAAAACTAATGAAAAACTGTTTTTT. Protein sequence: CASGFMTGVKTNEKLFF.

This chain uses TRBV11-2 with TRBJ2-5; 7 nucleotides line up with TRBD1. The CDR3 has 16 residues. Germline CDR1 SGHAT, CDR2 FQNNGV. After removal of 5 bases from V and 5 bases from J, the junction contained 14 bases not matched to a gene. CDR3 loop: CASSQGATGNRETQYF. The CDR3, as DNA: TGTGCCAGCAGCCAAGGGGCGACAGGGAACAGGGAGACCCAGTACTTC.

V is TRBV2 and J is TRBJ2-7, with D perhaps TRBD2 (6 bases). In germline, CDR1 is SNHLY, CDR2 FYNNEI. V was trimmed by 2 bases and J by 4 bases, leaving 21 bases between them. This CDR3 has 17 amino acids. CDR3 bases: TGTGCCAGCAGTGAACGGGGAGGAGACCATATTAGATACGAGCAGTACTTC. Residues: CASSERGGDHIRYEQYF.

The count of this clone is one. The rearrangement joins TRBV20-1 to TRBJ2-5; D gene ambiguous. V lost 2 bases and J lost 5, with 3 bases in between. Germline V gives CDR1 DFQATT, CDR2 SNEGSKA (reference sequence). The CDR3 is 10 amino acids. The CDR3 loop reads CSARRETQYF. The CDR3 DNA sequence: TGCAGTGCTAGAAGGGAGACCCAGTACTTC.

The CDR3 sequence is CASSIPVVRGNTEAFF. The CDR3, as DNA: TGTGCCAGTAGTATCCCTGTGGTCAGGGGAAACACTGAAGCTTTCTTT. This rearrangement joins TRBV19 to TRBJ1-1; D might be TRBD1 (6 bases). The CDR3 consists of 16 residues. CDR1 is LNHDA, CDR2 SQIVND, per germline (reference sequence). The V and J ends lost 3 bases and 2 bases respectively, with 16 bases between them.

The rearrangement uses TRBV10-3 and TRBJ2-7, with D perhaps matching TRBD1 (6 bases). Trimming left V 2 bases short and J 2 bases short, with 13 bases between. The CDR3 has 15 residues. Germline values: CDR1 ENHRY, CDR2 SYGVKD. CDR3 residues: CAISEPGEGAYEQYF. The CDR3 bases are TGTGCCATCAGTGAGCCGGGCGAGGGGGCCTACGAGCAGTACTTC.

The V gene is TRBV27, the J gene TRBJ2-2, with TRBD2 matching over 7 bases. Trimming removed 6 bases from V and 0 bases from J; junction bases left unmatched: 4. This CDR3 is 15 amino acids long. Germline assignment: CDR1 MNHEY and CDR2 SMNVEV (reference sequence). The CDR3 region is CASSSGTTNTGELFF. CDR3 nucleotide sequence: TGTGCCAGCAGCTCCGGGACTACGAACACCGGGGAGCTGTTTTTT.

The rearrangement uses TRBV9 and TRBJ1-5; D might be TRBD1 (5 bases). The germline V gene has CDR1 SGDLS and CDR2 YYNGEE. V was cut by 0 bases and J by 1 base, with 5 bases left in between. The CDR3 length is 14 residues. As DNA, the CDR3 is TGTGCCAGCAGCGTAGGGGGGAGCAATCAGCCCCAGCATTTT. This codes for CASSVGGSNQPQHF.